Described below is a single T cell receptor beta chain sequence and its context. V dropped 2 bases and J dropped 5; count of bases not matched to a gene: 4. This CDR3 contains 15 residues. Germline loops: CDR1 MDHEN, CDR2 SYDVKM. The data were obtained in a study of blood T cell repertoires in COVID-19. Turning to the study itself: The study drew acute and convalescent COVID-19 samples from the United States, Italy and Spain. Sample material is recorded as cDNA or gDNA derived from T cells, B-cell-depleted T cells, or PBMCs.

Authors' methods: Amplified reference gene primers provided the basis for estimating nucleated cell counts. The assay was immunoSEQ multiplex PCR, and TCRdb's table has in-frame clones only and misses some. V and J calls and clone size are given by that table; D and trimming were obtained from the DNA. The repertoire holds fewer than 100,000 clones, around three quarters seen once, with 9% to 12% in the top ten. The source of this sequence is a woman aged 70-85 years with acute or convalescent COVID-19. Sequences were obtained from peripheral blood. The V gene is TRBV28, the J gene TRBJ2-1; 9 positions match TRBD2. The chain's CDR3 is CASSLGGLAHNEQFF. DNA for the CDR3: TGTGCCAGCAGTTTAGGGGGACTAGCCCACAATGAGCAGTTCTTC. The full variable domain, completed using reference TRBV28 and TRBJ2-1, is DVKVTQSSRYLVKRTGEKVFLECVQDMDHENMFWYRQDPGLGLRLIYFSYDVKMKEKGDIPEGYSVSREKKERFSLILESASTNQTSMYLCASSLGGLAHNEQFFGPGTRLTVL.